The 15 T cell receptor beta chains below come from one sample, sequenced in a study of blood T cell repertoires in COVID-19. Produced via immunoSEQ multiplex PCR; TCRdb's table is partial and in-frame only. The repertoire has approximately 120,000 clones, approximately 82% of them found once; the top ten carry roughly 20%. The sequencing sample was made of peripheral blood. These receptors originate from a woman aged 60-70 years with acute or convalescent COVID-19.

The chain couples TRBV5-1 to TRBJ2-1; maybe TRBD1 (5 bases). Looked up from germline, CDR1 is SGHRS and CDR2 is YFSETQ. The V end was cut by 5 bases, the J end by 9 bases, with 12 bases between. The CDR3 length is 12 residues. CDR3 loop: CASSYQGIEQFF. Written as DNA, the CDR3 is TGCGCCAGCAGTTACCAGGGTATTGAGCAGTTCTTC.

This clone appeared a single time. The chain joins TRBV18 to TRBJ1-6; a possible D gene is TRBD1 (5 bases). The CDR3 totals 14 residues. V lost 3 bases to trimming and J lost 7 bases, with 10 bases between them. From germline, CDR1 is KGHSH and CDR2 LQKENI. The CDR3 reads CASSPGGANSPLHF. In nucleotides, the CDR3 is TGTGCCAGCTCACCGGGGGGAGCAAATTCACCCCTCCACTTT. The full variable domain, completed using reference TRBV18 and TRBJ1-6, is NAGVMQNPRHLVRRRGQEARLRCSPMKGHSHVYWYRQLPEEGLKFMVYLQKENIIDESGMPKERFSAEFPKEGPSILRIQQVVRGDSAAYFCASSPGGANSPLHFGNGTRLTVT.

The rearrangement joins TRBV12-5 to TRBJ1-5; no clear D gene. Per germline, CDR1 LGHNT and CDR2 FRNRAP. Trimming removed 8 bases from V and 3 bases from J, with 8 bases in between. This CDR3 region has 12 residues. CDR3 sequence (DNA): TGTGCTAGTACTAGGGCCAATCAGCCCCAGCATTTT. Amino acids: CASTRANQPQHF.

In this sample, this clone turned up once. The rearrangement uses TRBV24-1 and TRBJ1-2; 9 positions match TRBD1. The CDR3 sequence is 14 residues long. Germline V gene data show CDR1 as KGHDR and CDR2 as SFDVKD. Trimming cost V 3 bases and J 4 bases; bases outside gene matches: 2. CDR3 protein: CATSDPTGGYGYTF. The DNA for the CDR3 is TGTGCCACCAGTGATCCGACAGGGGGCTATGGCTACACCTTC.

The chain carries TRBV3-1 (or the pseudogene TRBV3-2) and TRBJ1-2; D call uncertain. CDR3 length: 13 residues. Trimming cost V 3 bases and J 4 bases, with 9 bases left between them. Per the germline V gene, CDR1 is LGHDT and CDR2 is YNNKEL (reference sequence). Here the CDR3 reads CASSHESGYGYTF. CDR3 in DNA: TGTGCCAGCAGCCATGAAAGCGGCTATGGCTACACCTTC.

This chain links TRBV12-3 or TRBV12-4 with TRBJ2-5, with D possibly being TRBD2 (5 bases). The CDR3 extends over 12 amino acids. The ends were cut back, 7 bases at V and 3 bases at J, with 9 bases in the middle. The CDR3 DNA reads TGTGCCAGCACCCGGGGAGAAGAGACCCAGTACTTC. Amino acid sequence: CASTRGEETQYF.

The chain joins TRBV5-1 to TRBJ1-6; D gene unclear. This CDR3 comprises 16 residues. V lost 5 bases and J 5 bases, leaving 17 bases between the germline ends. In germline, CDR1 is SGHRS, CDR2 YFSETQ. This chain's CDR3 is CASRQTLGSNNSPLHF. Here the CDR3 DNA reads TGCGCCAGCAGGCAGACGTTGGGCAGCAATAATTCACCCCTCCACTTT.

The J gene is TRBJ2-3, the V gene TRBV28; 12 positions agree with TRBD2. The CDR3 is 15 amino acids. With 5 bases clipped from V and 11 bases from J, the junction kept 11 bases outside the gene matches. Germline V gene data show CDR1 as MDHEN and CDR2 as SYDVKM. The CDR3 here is CASSRLAGAPQWQYF. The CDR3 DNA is TGTGCCAGCAGTCGACTAGCGGGGGCCCCACAGTGGCAGTATTTT.

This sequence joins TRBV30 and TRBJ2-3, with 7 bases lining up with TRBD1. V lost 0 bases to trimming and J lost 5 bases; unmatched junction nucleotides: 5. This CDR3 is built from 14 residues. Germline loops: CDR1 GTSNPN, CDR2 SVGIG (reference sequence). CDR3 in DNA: TGTGCCTGGAGTGTAGCCAGGGGGATAGATACGCAGTATTTT. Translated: CAWSVARGIDTQYF. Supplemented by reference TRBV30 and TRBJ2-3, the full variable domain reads SQTIHQWPATLVQPVGSPLSLECTVEGTSNPNLYWYRQAAGRGLQLLFYSVGIGQISSEVPQNLSASRPQDRQFILSSKKLLLSDSGFYLCAWSVARGIDTQYFGPGTRLTVL.

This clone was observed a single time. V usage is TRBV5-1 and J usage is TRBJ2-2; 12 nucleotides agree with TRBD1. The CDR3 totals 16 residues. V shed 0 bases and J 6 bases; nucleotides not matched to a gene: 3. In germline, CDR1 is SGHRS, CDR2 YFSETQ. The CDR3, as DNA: TGCGCCAGCAGCTTGGCGGGACAGGGGGCTTCCGGGGAGCTGTTTTTT. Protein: CASSLAGQGASGELFF.

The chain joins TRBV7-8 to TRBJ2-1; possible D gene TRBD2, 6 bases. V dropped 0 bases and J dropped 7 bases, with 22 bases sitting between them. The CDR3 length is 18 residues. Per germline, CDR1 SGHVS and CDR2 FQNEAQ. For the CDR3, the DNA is TGTGCCAGCAGCTTAGCAGGATGGGAGCCGATCGGGGGTAATGAGCAGTTCTTC. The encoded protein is CASSLAGWEPIGGNEQFF.

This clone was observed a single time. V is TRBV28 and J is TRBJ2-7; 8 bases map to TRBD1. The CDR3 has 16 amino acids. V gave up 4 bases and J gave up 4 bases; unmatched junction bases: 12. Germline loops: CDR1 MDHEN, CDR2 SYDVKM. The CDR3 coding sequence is TGTGCCAGCAGTTCTTTTCGCAGGGGGCGCATATACGAGCAGTACTTC. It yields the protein CASSSFRRGRIYEQYF.

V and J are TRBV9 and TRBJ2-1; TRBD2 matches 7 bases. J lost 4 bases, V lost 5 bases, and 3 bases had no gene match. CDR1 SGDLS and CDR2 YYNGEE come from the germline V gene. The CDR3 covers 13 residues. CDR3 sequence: CASSLADYNEQFF. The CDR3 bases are TGTGCCAGCAGTCTAGCGGATTACAATGAGCAGTTCTTC.

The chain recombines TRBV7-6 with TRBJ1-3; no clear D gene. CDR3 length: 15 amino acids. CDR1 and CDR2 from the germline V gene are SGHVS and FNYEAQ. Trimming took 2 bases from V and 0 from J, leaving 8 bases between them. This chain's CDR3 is CASSLSGTSGNTIYF. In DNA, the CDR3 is TGTGCCAGCAGCTTAAGTGGCACCTCTGGAAACACCATATATTTT.

CDR3 loop: CASSFPGQYEAFF. The CDR3 nucleotides are TGTGCCAGCAGCTTTCCGGGACAGTACGAAGCTTTCTTT. This chain links TRBV5-4 with TRBJ1-1, with 7 bases fitting TRBD1. Germline V CDR1 and CDR2: SGHNT, YYREEE (reference sequence). J was trimmed by 8 bases and V by 2 bases; bases with no gene match: 6. The CDR3 covers 13 residues.